This entry is about one T cell receptor beta chain. Its antigen is unknown. This sample stems from a study of T cells expressing NK-cell markers. Overall study context: With respect to HCMV, seven of the eight sequenced donors were seropositive, and one was seronegative. Broader study findings: The study found these clonotypes also leading the CD3+CD56-NKG2C+ fraction in a few donors.

TCRdb reanalyzed the 5' RACE reads and collapses them to one entry per CDR3 protein, without DNA. The sample totals 500,000 to 700,000 distinct CDR3 sequences. This receptor was identified in a man in his late teens or twenties in good health. Material: blood T cells: a sorted CD56 or NKG2C T cell subset, CD4+ or CD8+ T cells, or bulk PBMC T cells (not recorded which).

The chain's CDR3 is CATSDLGLAGNTDTQYF. The chain couples TRBV24-1 to TRBJ2-3; checking the TCRdb D call of TRBD2 is not possible without DNA. The CDR3 has 17 amino acids. Germline V CDR1 and CDR2: KGHDR, SFDVKD.